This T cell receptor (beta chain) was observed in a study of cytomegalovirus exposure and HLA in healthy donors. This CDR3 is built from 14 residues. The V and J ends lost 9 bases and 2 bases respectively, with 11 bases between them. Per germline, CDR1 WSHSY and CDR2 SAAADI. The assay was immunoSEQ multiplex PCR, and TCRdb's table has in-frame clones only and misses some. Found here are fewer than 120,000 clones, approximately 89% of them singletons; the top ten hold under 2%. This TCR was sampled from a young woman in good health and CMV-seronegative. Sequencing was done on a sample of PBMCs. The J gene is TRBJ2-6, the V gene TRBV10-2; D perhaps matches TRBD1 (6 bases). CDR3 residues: CASVDSAGANVLTF. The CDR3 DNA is TGCGCCAGTGTGGACAGTGCTGGGGCCAACGTCCTGACTTTC.